This T cell receptor beta chain derives from a study of blood T cell repertoires in COVID-19. Turning to the study itself: Italy, Spain and the United States were the sources of the convalescent and acute COVID-19 samples.

CDR3 size: 15 residues. The V gene's germline CDR1 is MNHEY and CDR2 SMNVEV (reference sequence). Trimming left V 0 bases short and J 7 bases short, with 13 bases between. The method was immunoSEQ multiplex PCR; TCRdb's version includes in-frame clones alone and lacks a portion of them. The sample has 210,000 or so clones, around 84% seen once. Study members were between roughly 18 and 100 years old and lived in 20 to 30 US regions. The chain recombines TRBV27 with TRBJ2-1; a weak D match, TRBD2 (6 bases). This receptor was taken from a young man with acute COVID-19. The specimen sequenced was PBMCs or T cells enriched from blood (not recorded which). The DNA of the CDR3 is TGTGCCAGCAGTTTATCGGGACTCAGGGTGAATGAGCAGTTCTTC. This translates into CASSLSGLRVNEQFF.